The T cell receptor (beta chain) under discussion was sequenced for a study of post-analysis software for immune sequencing data. Findings and limits, study-wide: Controls showed significantly higher normalized Chao1 diversity than did multiple sclerosis patients. Analysis by F measure revealed that same-batch samples clustered strongly together. Included in a set of a few TRBV segments more frequent in patients than controls were TRBV5-6, TRBV5-1 and TRBV20-1.

Details on this clonotype: Its antigen is not known.

Germline CDR1 and CDR2: SEHNR and FQNEAQ (reference sequence). There are 15 residues in the CDR3. V shed 4 bases, J shed 3 bases, and the junction held 6 bases outside the gene matches. Libraries were made from TCR beta cDNA, and they carried unique molecular identifiers. Roughly 500,000 cDNA molecules came from around 1 to 9.1 million T cells. TCRdb re-analysed the PCR reads in MiXCR, keeping a single row per CDR3 protein. Here the sample spans roughly 570,000 distinct CDR3 sequences, less than 40% being singletons. Sequenced input: blood. The chain couples TRBV7-9 to TRBJ1-5, with 7 nucleotides matching TRBD1. The TCR comes from a girl between 2 and 17 years old with multiple sclerosis. CDR3 region: CASSSPGTANQPQHF. Here the CDR3 DNA reads TGTGCCAGCAGCTCCCCCGGGACAGCCAATCAGCCCCAGCATTTT.